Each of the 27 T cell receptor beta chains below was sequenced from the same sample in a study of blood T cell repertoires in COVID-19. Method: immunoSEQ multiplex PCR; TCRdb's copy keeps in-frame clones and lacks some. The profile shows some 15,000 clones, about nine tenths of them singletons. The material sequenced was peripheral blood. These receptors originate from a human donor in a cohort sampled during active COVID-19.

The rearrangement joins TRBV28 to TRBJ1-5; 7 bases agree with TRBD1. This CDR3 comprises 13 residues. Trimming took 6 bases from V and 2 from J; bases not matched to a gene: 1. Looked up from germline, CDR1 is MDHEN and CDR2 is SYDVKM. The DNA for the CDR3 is TGTGCCAGCAGCGACAGGGGCAATCAGCCCCAGCATTTT. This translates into CASSDRGNQPQHF. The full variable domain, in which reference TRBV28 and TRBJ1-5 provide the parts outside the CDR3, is DVKVTQSSRYLVKRTGEKVFLECVQDMDHENMFWYRQDPGLGLRLIYFSYDVKMKEKGDIPEGYSVSREKKERFSLILESASTNQTSMYLCASSDRGNQPQHFGDGTRLSIL.

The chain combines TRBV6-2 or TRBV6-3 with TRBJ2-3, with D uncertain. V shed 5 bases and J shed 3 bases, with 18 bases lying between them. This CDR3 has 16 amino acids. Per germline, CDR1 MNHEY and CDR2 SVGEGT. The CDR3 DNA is TGTGCCAGCAGTGGTCGCAGGAACAGTTTTACAGATACGCAGTATTTT. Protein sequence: CASSGRRNSFTDTQYF.

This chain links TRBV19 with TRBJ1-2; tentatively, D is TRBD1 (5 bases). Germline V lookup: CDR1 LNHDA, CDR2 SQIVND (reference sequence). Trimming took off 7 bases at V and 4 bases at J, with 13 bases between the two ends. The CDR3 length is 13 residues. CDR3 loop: CASTHQGGYGYTF. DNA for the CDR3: TGTGCCAGTACCCATCAGGGTGGCTATGGCTACACCTTC.

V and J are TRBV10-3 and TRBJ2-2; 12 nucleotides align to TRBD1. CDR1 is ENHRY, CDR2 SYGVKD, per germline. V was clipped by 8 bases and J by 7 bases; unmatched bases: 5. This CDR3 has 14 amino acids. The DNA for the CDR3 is TGTGCCATCCAAGGGACAGGGGGCAACGGGGAGCTGTTTTTT. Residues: CAIQGTGGNGELFF.

This chain's CDR3 is CASNELTESNTEAFF. CDR3 bases: TGTGCCAGCAACGAACTGACAGAATCGAACACTGAAGCTTTCTTT. The genes are TRBV5-4 and TRBJ1-1; TRBD1 is a possible D gene (5 bases). Trimming cost V 6 bases and J 1 base, with 16 bases left between them. Per germline, CDR1 SGHNT and CDR2 YYREEE (reference sequence). The CDR3 contains 15 residues.

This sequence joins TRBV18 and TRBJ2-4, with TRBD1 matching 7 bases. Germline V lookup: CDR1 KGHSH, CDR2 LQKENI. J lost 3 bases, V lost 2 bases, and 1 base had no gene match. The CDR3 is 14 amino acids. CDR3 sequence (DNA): TGTGCCAGCTCACCAGGGACAGACAAAAACATTCAGTACTTC. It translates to CASSPGTDKNIQYF.

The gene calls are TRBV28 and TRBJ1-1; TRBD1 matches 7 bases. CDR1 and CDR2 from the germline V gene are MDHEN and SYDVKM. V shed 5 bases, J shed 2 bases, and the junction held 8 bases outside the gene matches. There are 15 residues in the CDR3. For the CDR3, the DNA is TGTGCCAGCAGTCCGGACAGGAGAAGAAACACTGAAGCTTTCTTT. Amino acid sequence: CASSPDRRRNTEAFF.

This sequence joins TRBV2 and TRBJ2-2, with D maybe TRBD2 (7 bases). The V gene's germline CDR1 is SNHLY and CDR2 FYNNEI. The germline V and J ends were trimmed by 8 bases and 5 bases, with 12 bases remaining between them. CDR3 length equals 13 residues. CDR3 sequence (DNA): TGTGCCAGCGGGGGGGCGGAAACCGGGGAGCTGTTTTTT. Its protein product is CASGGAETGELFF.

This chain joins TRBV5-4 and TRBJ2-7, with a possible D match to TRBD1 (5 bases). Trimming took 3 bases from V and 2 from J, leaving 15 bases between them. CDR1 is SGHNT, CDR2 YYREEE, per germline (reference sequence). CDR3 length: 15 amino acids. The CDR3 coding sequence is TGTGCCAGCAGCTCCAAAAAGGGGCATCCCTACGAGCAGTACTTC. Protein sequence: CASSSKKGHPYEQYF.

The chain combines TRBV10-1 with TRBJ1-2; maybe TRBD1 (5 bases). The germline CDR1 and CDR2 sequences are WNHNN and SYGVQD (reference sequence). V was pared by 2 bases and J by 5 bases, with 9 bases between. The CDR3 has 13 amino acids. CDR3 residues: CASSETGTYGYTF. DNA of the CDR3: TGCGCCAGCAGTGAGACAGGAACTTATGGCTACACCTTC.

In DNA form, the CDR3 reads TGTGCCAGCAGTTGGGGGGGCGGGAGCACTGAAGCTTTCTTT. This sequence encodes CASSWGGGSTEAFF. This chain links TRBV28 with TRBJ1-1, with D possibly being TRBD1 (6 bases). Germline CDR1 is MDHEN and CDR2 is SYDVKM. V was cut by 4 bases and J by 4 bases, with 13 bases left in between. CDR3 size: 14 residues.

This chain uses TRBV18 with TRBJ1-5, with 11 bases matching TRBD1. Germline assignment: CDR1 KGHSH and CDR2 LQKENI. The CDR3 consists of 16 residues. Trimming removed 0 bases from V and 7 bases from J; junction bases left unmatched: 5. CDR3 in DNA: TGTGCCAGCTCACCACCGGGACAGGGGGAATGGCAGCCCCAGCATTTT. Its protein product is CASSPPGQGEWQPQHF.

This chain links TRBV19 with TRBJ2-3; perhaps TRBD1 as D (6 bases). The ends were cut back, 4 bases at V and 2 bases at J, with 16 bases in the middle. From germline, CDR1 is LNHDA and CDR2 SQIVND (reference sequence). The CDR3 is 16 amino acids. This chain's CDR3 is CASSSTGNSLTDTQYF. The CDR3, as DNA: TGTGCCAGTAGTAGCACAGGGAACTCCCTCACAGATACGCAGTATTTT.

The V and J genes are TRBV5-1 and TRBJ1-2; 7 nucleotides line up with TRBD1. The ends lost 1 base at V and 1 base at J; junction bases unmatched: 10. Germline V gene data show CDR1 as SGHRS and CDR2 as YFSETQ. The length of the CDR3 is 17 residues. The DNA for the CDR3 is TGCGCCAGCAGCTTGAGTTGGACAGGTCCTGATAACTATGGCTACACCTTC. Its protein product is CASSLSWTGPDNYGYTF.

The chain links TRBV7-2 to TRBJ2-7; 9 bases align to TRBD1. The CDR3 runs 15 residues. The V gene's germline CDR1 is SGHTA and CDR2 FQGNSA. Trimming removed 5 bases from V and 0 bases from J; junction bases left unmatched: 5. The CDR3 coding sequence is TGTGCCAGCAGCCCGCTGACAGGGGGCTCCTACGAGCAGTACTTC. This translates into CASSPLTGGSYEQYF.

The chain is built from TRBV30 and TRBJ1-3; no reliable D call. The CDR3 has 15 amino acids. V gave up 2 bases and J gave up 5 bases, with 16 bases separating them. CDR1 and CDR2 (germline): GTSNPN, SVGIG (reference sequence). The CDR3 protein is CAWSPPSGSRNTIYF. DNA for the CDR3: TGTGCCTGGAGTCCCCCTTCTGGGAGTCGAAACACCATATATTTT.

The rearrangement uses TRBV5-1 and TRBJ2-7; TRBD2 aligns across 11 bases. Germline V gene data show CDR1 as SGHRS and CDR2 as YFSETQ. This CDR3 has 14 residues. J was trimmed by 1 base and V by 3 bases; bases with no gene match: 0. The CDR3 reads CASSWTSGSYEQYF. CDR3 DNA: TGCGCCAGCAGCTGGACTAGCGGGTCCTACGAGCAGTACTTC.

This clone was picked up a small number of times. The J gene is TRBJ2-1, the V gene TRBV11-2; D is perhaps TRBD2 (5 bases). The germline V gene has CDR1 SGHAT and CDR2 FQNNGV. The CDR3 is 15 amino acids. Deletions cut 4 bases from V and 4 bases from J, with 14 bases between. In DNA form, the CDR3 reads TGTGCCAGCAGCTCCTGGAGGAGGTTGTACAATGAGCAGTTCTTC. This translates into CASSSWRRLYNEQFF. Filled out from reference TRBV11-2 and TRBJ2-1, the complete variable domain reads EAGVAQSPRYKIIEKRQSVAFWCNPISGHATLYWYQQILGQGPKLLIQFQNNGVVDDSQLPKDRFSAERLKGVDSTLKIQPAKLEDSAVYLCASSSWRRLYNEQFFGPGTRLTVL.

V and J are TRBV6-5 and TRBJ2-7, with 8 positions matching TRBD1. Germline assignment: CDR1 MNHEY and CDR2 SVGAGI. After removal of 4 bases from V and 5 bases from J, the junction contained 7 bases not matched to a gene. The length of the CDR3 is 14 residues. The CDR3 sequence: CASSSTGVFDEQYF. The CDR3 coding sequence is TGTGCCAGCAGTTCGACAGGGGTCTTCGACGAGCAGTACTTC.

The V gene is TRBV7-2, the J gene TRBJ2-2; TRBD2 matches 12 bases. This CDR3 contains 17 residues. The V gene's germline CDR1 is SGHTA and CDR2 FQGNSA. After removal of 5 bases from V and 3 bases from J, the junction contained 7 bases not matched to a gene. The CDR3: CASSTRLAGAYTGELFF. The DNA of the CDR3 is TGTGCCAGCAGCACCCGACTAGCGGGGGCCTACACCGGGGAGCTGTTTTTT. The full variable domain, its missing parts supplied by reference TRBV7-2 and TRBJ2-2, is GAGVSQSPSNKVTEKGKDVELRCDPISGHTALYWYRQSLGQGLEFLIYFQGNSAPDKSGLPSDRFSAERTGGSVSTLTIQRTQQEDSAVYLCASSTRLAGAYTGELFFGEGSRLTVL.

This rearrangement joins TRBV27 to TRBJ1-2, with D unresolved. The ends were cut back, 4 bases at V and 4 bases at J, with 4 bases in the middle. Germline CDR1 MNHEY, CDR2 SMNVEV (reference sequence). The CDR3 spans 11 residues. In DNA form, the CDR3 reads TGTGCCAGCAGTTCCGGCTATGGCTACACCTTC. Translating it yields CASSSGYGYTF.

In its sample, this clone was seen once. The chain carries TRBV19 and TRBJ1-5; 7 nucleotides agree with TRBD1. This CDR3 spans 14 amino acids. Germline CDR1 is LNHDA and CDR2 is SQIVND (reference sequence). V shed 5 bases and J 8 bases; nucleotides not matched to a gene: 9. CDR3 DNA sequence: TGTGCCAGTAGTGGGGGACAGCCTTGGAAGCCCCAGCATTTT. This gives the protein CASSGGQPWKPQHF. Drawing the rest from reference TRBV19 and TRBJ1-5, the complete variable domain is DGGITQSPKYLFRKEGQNVTLSCEQNLNHDAMYWYRQDPGQGLRLIYYSQIVNDFQKGDIAEGYSVSREKKESFPLTVTSAQKNPTAFYLCASSGGQPWKPQHFGDGTRLSIL.

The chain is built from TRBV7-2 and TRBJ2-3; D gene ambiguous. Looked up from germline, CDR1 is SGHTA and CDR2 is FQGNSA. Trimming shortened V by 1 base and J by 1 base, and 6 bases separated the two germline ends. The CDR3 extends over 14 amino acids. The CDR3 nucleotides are TGTGCCAGCAGCTTAGGCCAGGGCACAGATACGCAGTATTTT. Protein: CASSLGQGTDTQYF.

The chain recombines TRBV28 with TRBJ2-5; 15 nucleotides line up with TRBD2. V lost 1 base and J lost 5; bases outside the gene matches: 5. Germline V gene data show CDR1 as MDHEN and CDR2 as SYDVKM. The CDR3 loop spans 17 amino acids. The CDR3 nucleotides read TGTGCCAGCAGTTTATTAGGACTAGCGGGGGGGCAGGAGACCCAGTACTTC. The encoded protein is CASSLLGLAGGQETQYF.

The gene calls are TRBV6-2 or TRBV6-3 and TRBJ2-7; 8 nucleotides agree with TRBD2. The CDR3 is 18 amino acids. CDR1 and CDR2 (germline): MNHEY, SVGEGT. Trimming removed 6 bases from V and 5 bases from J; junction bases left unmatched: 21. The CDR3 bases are TGTGCCAGCAGCCCTTCCCGGGGTGTCGGGACTAGGATCCACGAGCAGTACTTC. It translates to CASSPSRGVGTRIHEQYF.

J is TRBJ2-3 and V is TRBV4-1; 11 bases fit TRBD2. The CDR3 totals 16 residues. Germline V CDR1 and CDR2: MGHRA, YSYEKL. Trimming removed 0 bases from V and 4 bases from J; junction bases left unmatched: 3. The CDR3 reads CASSQDFSGGADTQYF. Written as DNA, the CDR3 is TGCGCCAGCAGCCAAGATTTTAGCGGGGGGGCAGATACGCAGTATTTT.

CDR3 DNA: TGTGCCAGCAGTCTGGGGGGTATGGCCAGGACCCAGTACTTC. This encodes CASSLGGMARTQYF. The chain joins TRBV6-5 to TRBJ2-5; D is perhaps TRBD2 (6 bases). The CDR3 sequence is 14 residues long. Germline CDR1 MNHEY, CDR2 SVGAGI. With 5 bases removed from V and 7 bases from J, the gap between germline ends came to 17 bases.